This T cell receptor beta chain was profiled in a study of T cell responses to AZD1222 COVID-19 vaccine. Sequenced by immunoSEQ multiplex PCR; TCRdb stores in-frame clones only, minus some. Of some 120,000 clones in the sample, around 90% were seen once. As regards this clone: Its antigen is unidentified.

This CDR3 has 13 amino acids. Per germline, CDR1 MRHNA and CDR2 SNTAGT. V lost 3 bases and J lost 4, with 7 bases in between. Study results and limitations: Seropositive AZD1222 recipients at baseline numbered only five or six. Donors were mostly white British, more females; clonal diversity possibly underestimated.

This sequence joins TRBV6-4 and TRBJ1-5; D is unclear. The source was peripheral blood, collected on day 0 of AZD1222 vaccination. The TCR sequence derives from an adult in good health. The CDR3 protein is CASSEMENQPQHF. CDR3 sequence (DNA): TGTGCCAGCAGTGAAATGGAAAATCAGCCCCAGCATTTT.